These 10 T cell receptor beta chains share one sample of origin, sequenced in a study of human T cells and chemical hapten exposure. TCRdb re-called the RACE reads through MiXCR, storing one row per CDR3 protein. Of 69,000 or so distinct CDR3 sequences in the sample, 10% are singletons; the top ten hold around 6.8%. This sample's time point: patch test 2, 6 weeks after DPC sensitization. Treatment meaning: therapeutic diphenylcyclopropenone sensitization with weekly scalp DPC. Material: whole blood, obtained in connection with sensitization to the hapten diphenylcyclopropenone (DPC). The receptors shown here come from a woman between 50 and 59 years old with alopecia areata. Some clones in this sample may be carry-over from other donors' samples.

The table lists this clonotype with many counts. The CDR3 spells CASSSGVLAGVWDTQYF. The CDR3 DNA reads as TGCGCCAGCAGCTCCGGCGTCCTAGCGGGAGTATGGGATACGCAGTATTTT. The gene calls are TRBV5-1 and TRBJ2-3, with 10 bases fitting TRBD2. The V gene end was trimmed by 3 bases and the J gene end by 6 bases; junction bases not matched to a gene: 13. CDR1 and CDR2 from the germline V gene are SGHRS and YFSETQ. This CDR3 comprises 17 residues.

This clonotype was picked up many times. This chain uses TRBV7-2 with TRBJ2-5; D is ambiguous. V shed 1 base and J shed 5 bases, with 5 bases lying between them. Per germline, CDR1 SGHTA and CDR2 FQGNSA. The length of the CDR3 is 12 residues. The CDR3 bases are TGTGCCAGCAGCTTAGATCGCGAGACCCAGTACTTC. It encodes CASSLDRETQYF. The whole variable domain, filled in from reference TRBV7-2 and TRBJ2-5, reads GAGVSQSPSNKVTEKGKDVELRCDPISGHTALYWYRQSLGQGLEFLIYFQGNSAPDKSGLPSDRFSAERTGGSVSTLTIQRTQQEDSAVYLCASSLDRETQYFGPGTRLLVL.

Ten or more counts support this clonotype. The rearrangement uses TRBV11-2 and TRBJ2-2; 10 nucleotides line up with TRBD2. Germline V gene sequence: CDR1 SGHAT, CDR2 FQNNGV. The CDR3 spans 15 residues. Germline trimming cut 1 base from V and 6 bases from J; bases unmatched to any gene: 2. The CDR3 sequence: CASSLVGLAAGELFF. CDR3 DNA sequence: TGTGCCAGCAGCTTAGTCGGACTAGCGGCCGGGGAGCTGTTTTTT.

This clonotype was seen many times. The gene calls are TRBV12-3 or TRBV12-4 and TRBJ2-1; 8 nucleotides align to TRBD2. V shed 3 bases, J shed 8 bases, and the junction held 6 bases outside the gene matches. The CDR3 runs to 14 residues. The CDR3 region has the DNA TGTGCCAGCAGTTTGAGCGGGAGAAGGGATGAGCAGTTCTTC. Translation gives CASSLSGRRDEQFF.

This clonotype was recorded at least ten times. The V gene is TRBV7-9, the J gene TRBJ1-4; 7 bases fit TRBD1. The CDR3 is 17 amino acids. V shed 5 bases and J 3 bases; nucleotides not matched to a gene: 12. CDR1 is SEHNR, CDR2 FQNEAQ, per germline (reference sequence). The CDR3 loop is CASSPRTGGVANEKLFF. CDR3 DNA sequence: TGTGCCAGCAGCCCCAGGACAGGCGGAGTAGCTAATGAAAAACTGTTTTTT.

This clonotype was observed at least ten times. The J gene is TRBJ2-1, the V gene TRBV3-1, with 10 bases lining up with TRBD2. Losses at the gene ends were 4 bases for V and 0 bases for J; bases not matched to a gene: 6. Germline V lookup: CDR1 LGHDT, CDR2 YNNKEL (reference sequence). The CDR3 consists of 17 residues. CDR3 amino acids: CASSPGLAESSYNEQFF. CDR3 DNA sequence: TGTGCCAGCAGCCCTGGACTAGCGGAGAGCTCCTACAATGAGCAGTTCTTC.

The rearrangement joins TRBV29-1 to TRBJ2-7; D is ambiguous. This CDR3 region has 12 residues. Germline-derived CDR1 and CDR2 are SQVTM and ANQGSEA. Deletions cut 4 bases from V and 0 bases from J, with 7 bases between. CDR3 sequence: CSVGVSSYEQYF. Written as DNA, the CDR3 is TGCAGCGTTGGAGTTAGCTCCTACGAGCAGTACTTC.

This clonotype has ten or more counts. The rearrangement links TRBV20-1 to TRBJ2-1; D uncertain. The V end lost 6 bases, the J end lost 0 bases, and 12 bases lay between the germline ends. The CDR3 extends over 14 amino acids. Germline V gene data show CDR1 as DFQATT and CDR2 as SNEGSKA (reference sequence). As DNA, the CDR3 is TGCAGTGCCCCGAGTGGATTCTCCTACAATGAGCAGTTCTTC. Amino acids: CSAPSGFSYNEQFF.

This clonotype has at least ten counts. The CDR3 DNA follows: TGTGCCAGCAGCATATCTTCGACACAAATGAACACTGAAGCTTTCTTT. It encodes CASSISSTQMNTEAFF. The V call is TRBV11-2, the J call TRBJ1-1; D is ambiguous. V was cut by 5 bases and J by 0 bases, with 16 bases left in between. CDR3 length equals 16 residues. In germline, CDR1 is SGHAT, CDR2 FQNNGV.

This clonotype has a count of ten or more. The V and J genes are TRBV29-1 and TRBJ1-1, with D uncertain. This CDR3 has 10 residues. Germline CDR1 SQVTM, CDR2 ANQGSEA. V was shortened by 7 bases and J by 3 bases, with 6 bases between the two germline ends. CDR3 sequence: CSAAHTEAFF. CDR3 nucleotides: TGCAGCGCCGCCCACACTGAAGCTTTCTTT.